This record covers a single T cell receptor beta chain. The sample is drawn from a study of blood T cell repertoires in COVID-19. This CDR3 has 14 amino acids. With V trimmed by 5 bases and J by 7 bases, 7 bases remained unmatched. The germline V gene encodes CDR1 MNHEY and CDR2 SVGEGT. The table came from immunoSEQ multiplex PCR; TCRdb's copy has only in-frame clones and leaves some out. The sample shows approximately 63,000 clones, more than 80% of them seen only once. The receptor comes from a woman aged 60-70 years with COVID-19, enrolled during active disease. The sample was peripheral blood. The chain links TRBV6-2 or TRBV6-3 to TRBJ2-1; 8 bases agree with TRBD1. CDR3 loop: CASSTGGIFNEQFF. In nucleotides, the CDR3 is TGTGCCAGCAGTACAGGGGGGATTTTTAATGAGCAGTTCTTC.